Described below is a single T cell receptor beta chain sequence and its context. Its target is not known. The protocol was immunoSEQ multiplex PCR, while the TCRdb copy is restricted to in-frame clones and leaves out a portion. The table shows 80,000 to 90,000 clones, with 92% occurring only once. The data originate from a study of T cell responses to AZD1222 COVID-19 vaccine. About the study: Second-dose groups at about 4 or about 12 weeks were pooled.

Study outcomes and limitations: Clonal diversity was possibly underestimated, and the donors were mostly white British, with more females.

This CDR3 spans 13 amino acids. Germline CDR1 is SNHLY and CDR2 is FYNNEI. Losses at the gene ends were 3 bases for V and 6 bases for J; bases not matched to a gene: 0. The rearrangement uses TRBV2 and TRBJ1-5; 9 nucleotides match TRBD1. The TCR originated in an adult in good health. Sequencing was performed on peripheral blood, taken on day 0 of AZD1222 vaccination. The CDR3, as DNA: TGTGCCAGCAGTGAGGACAGGGGTCAGCCCCAGCATTTT. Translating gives CASSEDRGQPQHF.